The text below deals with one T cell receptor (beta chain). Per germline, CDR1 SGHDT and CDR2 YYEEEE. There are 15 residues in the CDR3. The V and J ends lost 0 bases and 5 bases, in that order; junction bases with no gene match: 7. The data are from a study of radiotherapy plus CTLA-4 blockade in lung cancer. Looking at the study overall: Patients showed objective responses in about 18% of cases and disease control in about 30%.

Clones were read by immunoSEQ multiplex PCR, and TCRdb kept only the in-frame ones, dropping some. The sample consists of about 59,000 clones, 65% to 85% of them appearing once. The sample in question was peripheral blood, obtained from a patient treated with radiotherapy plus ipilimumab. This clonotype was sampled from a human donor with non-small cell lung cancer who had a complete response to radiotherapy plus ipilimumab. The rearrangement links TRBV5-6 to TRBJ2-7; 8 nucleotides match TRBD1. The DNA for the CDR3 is TGTGCCAGCAGCTTGGCATACAGGGGGATACACGAGCAGTACTTC. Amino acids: CASSLAYRGIHEQYF.